What follows are 15 T cell receptor beta chains derived from one specimen sequenced in a study of a mutant IDH1 vaccine in newly diagnosed glioma (dated by TCRdb to about 2021). Receptor amplification or capture employed the immunoSEQ multiplex PCR assay. TCRdb stores this immuneACCESS table with in-frame sequences only. Part of the clones is absent; in the studies checked, under half of the shortfall reflects unresolved V genes, and no reason is known for the rest. The sample contains fewer than 50,000 clones, about 78% of them found a single time. The top ten clonotypes cover 9% to 10% of the sample. The time point label, as the study defines it: baseline, week 1 (first vaccination visit). The intended sense of this specimen's treatment or condition label: pre-vaccination baseline after standard-of-care therapy. Source: PBMCs, taken from a glioma patient treated with radiotherapy, temozolomide or both. These receptor sequences come from a man aged 40-49 years with glioma. Some clones in this sample may be carry-over from other donors' samples.

This chain connects TRBV10-3 to TRBJ2-6; D call uncertain. Germline CDR1 reads ENHRY; CDR2 reads SYGVKD. The V gene lost 4 bases and the J gene lost 0 bases, with 13 bases spanning the gap. The CDR3 runs to 17 residues. The chain's CDR3 is CAISATFSNSGANVLTF. In DNA, the CDR3 is TGTGCCATCAGTGCTACTTTTTCGAACTCTGGGGCCAACGTCCTGACTTTC.

V and J are TRBV7-6 and TRBJ1-2; possibly TRBD1 for D (5 bases). Germline CDR1 is SGHVS and CDR2 is FNYEAQ. The CDR3 is 16 residues long. The germline V and J ends were trimmed by 3 bases and 6 bases, with 20 bases remaining between them. This CDR3 is CASSFGTAGGRNGYTF. In nucleotides, the CDR3 is TGTGCCAGCAGCTTTGGGACCGCGGGTGGGAGGAATGGCTACACCTTC.

J is TRBJ1-3 and V is TRBV5-6; TRBD1 is a possible D gene (5 bases). Per the germline V gene, CDR1 is SGHDT and CDR2 is YYEEEE. This CDR3 region has 15 residues. The V end lost 2 bases, the J end lost 0 bases, and 9 bases lay between the germline ends. CDR3 in amino acids: CASSLRGFSGNTIYF. DNA for the CDR3: TGTGCCAGCAGCTTAAGGGGATTCTCTGGAAACACCATATATTTT.

The chain is built from TRBV2 and TRBJ2-6; the match to TRBD2 covers 8 bases. This CDR3 is 15 amino acids long. With 8 bases clipped from V and 4 bases from J, the junction kept 7 bases outside the gene matches. The germline V gene has CDR1 SNHLY and CDR2 FYNNEI. In DNA, the CDR3 is TGTGCCAGCTCCCCGGGGGGGGTCGGGGCCAACGTCCTGACTTTC. Translation: CASSPGGVGANVLTF.

Only a few counts were recorded for this clone. The rearrangement links TRBV2 to TRBJ1-1; 7 bases align to TRBD1. CDR1 and CDR2 from the germline V gene are SNHLY and FYNNEI. The V gene end was trimmed by 1 base and the J gene end by 1 base; junction bases not matched to a gene: 6. The CDR3 has 16 residues. This CDR3 is CASSEDRGKPNTEAFF. CDR3 DNA sequence: TGTGCCAGCAGTGAAGACAGGGGAAAACCGAACACTGAAGCTTTCTTT.

The DNA for the CDR3 is TGTGCCAGCAGTTTAACCCAGGGGGCAGGGTCCTACGAGCAGTACTTC. As protein: CASSLTQGAGSYEQYF. This chain links TRBV6-5 with TRBJ2-7, with 8 bases matching TRBD1. With V trimmed by 4 bases and J by 1 base, 9 bases remained unmatched. CDR1 is MNHEY, CDR2 SVGAGI, per germline. The CDR3 covers 16 residues.

Note on this clone: The same CDR3 arises from other DNA sequences in this sample as well. The CDR3: CASSLPGAYEQYF. CDR3 nucleotide sequence: TGTGCCAGCAGCTTACCCGGTGCCTACGAGCAGTACTTC. This rearrangement joins TRBV7-9 to TRBJ2-7, with D unresolved. The CDR3 sequence is 13 residues long. Trimming left V 2 bases short and J 2 bases short, with 7 bases between. The germline V gene encodes CDR1 SEHNR and CDR2 FQNEAQ (reference sequence).

The chain combines TRBV14 with TRBJ1-1; possibly TRBD1 for D (5 bases). Per the germline V gene, CDR1 is SGHDN and CDR2 is FVKESK. V was trimmed by 4 bases and J by 0 bases, leaving 6 bases between them. CDR3 length: 13 amino acids. CDR3 loop: CASSRDLNTEAFF. CDR3 bases: TGTGCCAGCAGCCGGGACCTGAACACTGAAGCTTTCTTT.

The chain recombines TRBV30 with TRBJ1-1; D remains unclear. Germline lookup yields CDR1 GTSNPN and CDR2 SVGIG (reference sequence). V was clipped by 4 bases and J by 1 base, with 10 bases between them. This CDR3 spans 13 amino acids. The CDR3 reads CAWKIRRNTEAFF. CDR3 coding DNA: TGTGCCTGGAAAATAAGGCGGAACACTGAAGCTTTCTTT.

This chain links TRBV5-1 with TRBJ2-5, with 9 bases matching TRBD2. Germline CDR1 and CDR2: SGHRS and YFSETQ. V shed 2 bases, J shed 1 base, and the junction held 6 bases outside the gene matches. The CDR3 runs to 16 residues. The CDR3 sequence: CASSFGSGGPQETQYF. CDR3 DNA sequence: TGCGCCAGCAGCTTCGGAAGCGGGGGGCCCCAAGAGACCCAGTACTTC. Looking up the rest from reference TRBV5-1 and TRBJ2-5 gives the full variable domain: KAGVTQTPRYLIKTRGQQVTLSCSPISGHRSVSWYQQTPGQGLQFLFEYFSETQRNKGNFPGRFSGRQFSNSRSEMNVSTLELGDSALYLCASSFGSGGPQETQYFGPGTRLLVL.

This clone was detected only a few times. The CDR3 loop is CASSYSGGSTEAFF. The CDR3 DNA reads TGTGCCAGCAGTTACTCAGGGGGTTCCACTGAAGCTTTCTTT. This chain uses TRBV6-5 with TRBJ1-1; D may be TRBD1 (6 bases). The length of the CDR3 is 14 residues. Trimming left V 0 bases short and J 4 bases short, with 9 bases between. Germline CDR1 reads MNHEY; CDR2 reads SVGAGI.

The chain employs TRBV7-6 and TRBJ1-3; TRBD1 might be the D (5 bases). V shed 4 bases and J shed 4 bases, with 11 bases lying between them. The CDR3 spans 14 residues. Germline loops: CDR1 SGHVS, CDR2 FNYEAQ. The CDR3 loop reads CASSSPRAGNTIYF. The CDR3 nucleotides read TGTGCCAGCAGCTCTCCCAGGGCAGGAAACACCATATATTTT.

V gene TRBV6-6 combines with J gene TRBJ1-5, with TRBD1 as a possible D gene (5 bases). Germline CDR1 reads MNHNY; CDR2 reads SVGAGI (reference sequence). This CDR3 region has 12 residues. V was shortened by 10 bases and J by 7 bases, with 14 bases between the two germline ends. CDR3 region: CATSGEEQPQHF. In DNA, the CDR3 is TGTGCCACCTCGGGGGAGGAGCAGCCCCAGCATTTT.

V is TRBV29-1 and J is TRBJ1-1; 7 bases map to TRBD1. With V trimmed by 2 bases and J by 10 bases, 7 bases remained unmatched. The CDR3 loop spans 12 amino acids. Looked up from germline, CDR1 is SQVTM and CDR2 is ANQGSEA. CDR3 amino acids: CSVERGRGGAFF. The CDR3 DNA follows: TGCAGCGTTGAAAGGGGGCGCGGGGGAGCTTTCTTT.

This clone was detected once. This chain joins TRBV4-2 and TRBJ1-1; a possible D gene is TRBD1 (5 bases). Trimming stripped 2 bases from V and 1 base from J, with 11 bases between. The V gene's germline CDR1 is LGHNA and CDR2 YNFKEQ. CDR3 length equals 15 residues. Here the CDR3 DNA reads TGTGCCAGCAGCCAAATAGTTCAGGGGAACACTGAAGCTTTCTTT. Translation: CASSQIVQGNTEAFF.